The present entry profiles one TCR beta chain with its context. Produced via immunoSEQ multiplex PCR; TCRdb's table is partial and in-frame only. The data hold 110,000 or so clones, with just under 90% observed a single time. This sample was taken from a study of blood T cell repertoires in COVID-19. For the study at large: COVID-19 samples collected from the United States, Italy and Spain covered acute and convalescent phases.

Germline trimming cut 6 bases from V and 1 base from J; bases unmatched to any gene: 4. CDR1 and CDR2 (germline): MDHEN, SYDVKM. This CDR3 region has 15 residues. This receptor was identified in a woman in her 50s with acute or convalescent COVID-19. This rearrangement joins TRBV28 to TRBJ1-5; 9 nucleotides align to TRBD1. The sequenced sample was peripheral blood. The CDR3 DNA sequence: TGTGCCAGCAGAACCGGGACAGGGAGCAATCAGCCCCAGCATTTT. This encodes CASRTGTGSNQPQHF.